This T cell receptor (beta chain) was profiled in a study of response to subunit inactivated influenza vaccine. TCRdb reprocessed the RT-PCR reads via MiXCR and lists one record per CDR3 protein. Among more than 500,000 distinct CDR3 sequences listed, over 9% were seen once. The germline CDR1 and CDR2 sequences are DFQATT and SNEGSKA (reference sequence). This CDR3 is 12 amino acids long. V lost 3 bases and J lost 9; bases outside the gene matches: 4. This sample was also put to use in a study of T cells expressing NK-cell markers. That study adds: 5'RACE template switching built TCR beta cDNA with unique molecular identifiers. Sorted CD3+CD56+NKG2C+, CD3+CD56+NKG2C- and CD3+CD56-NKG2C+ T-cell subsets were beta-chain profiled. Of the CD8+ T cells in six or seven donors, roughly 1.0-7.5% belonged to dominant NKG2C+ clonotypes.

J is TRBJ1-5 and V is TRBV20-1; 8 bases line up with TRBD1. This receptor was taken from a man aged 45-60 years who received an inactivated influenza vaccine. The source material was PBMCs from blood, sampled on the day of vaccination. The CDR3 protein is CSARTGDGPQHF. In DNA form, the CDR3 reads TGCAGTGCTAGGACAGGGGATGGGCCCCAGCATTTT.